Listed here are 13 T cell receptor beta chains from one sample, sequenced in a study of T cells in Graves' hyperthyroidism and ophthalmopathy (dated by TCRdb to between 2018 and 2020). Libraries came from multiplex PCR. The sample was run on an Illumina HiSeq 2000. TCR beta CDR3 regions were amplified from RNA transcripts. The first round of RT-PCR for the TCR CDR3 was performed with the HTBI primer set and the Qiagen OneStep RT-PCR kit. TCRdb itself trimmed the public reads at Q25 with fastp, ran MiXCR and retained productive beta chains. A single entry per CDR3 protein holds the most common genes and DNA from its merged rows. In this sample the table shows hundreds of thousands of distinct CDR3 sequences, approximately 18% of which occur a single time. Under 45% of the sample rests with the top ten. The sequenced sample consisted of blood. The receptors originated from a man aged 45-65 years with Graves' ophthalmopathy.

This clonotype was counted at least ten times. J is TRBJ1-5 and V is TRBV28; D unclear. The CDR3 totals 16 residues. CDR1 is MDHEN, CDR2 SYDVKM, per germline. Trimming took 1 base from V and 3 from J, leaving 13 bases between them. This CDR3 is CASSLLPKGFNQPQHF. Here the CDR3 DNA reads TGTGCCAGCAGTTTATTACCTAAAGGGTTCAATCAGCCCCAGCATTTT.

The V and J genes are TRBV4-1 and TRBJ2-2; D not certain. Germline assignment: CDR1 MGHRA and CDR2 YSYEKL. V gave up 2 bases and J gave up 2 bases, with 6 bases separating them. The CDR3 is 14 residues long. In nucleotides, the CDR3 is TGCGCCAGCAGCCAACAAGCAAACACCGGGGAGCTGTTTTTT. Its translation is CASSQQANTGELFF.

In this sample, this clonotype turned up a few times. The V call is TRBV24-1, the J call TRBJ1-1; the D is unclear. Trimming took off 3 bases at V and 6 bases at J, with 16 bases between the two ends. The length of the CDR3 is 15 residues. Germline V lookup: CDR1 KGHDR, CDR2 SFDVKD. CDR3 amino acids: CATSDPDGEDSEAFF. CDR3 in DNA: TGTGCCACCAGTGATCCGGATGGGGAGGATTCTGAAGCTTTCTTT.

The rearrangement uses TRBV11-2 and TRBJ2-1, with 8 bases that match TRBD1. The V and J ends lost 5 bases and 6 bases, in that order; junction bases with no gene match: 9. The CDR3 runs 15 residues. CDR1 SGHAT and CDR2 FQNNGV come from the germline V gene. This CDR3 reads CASSKQGAQINEQFF. Written as DNA, the CDR3 is TGTGCCAGCAGCAAGCAGGGGGCGCAGATCAATGAGCAGTTCTTC. Combining the CDR3 with reference TRBV11-2 and TRBJ2-1 gives the whole variable domain EAGVAQSPRYKIIEKRQSVAFWCNPISGHATLYWYQQILGQGPKLLIQFQNNGVVDDSQLPKDRFSAERLKGVDSTLKIQPAKLEDSAVYLCASSKQGAQINEQFFGPGTRLTVL.

This clonotype turned up a few times. The chain joins TRBV3-1 to TRBJ1-2; possible D gene TRBD1, 5 bases. Germline V gene lookup returns CDR1 LGHDT and CDR2 YNNKEL (reference sequence). This CDR3 spans 15 amino acids. With 2 bases removed from V and 2 bases from J, the gap between germline ends came to 12 bases. For the CDR3, the DNA is TGTGCCAGCAGCCAACGAGGGGAGGCAAACTATGGCTACACCTTC. Its translation is CASSQRGEANYGYTF.

This clonotype was seen only once. V gene TRBV29-1 combines with J gene TRBJ2-1; TRBD1 aligns across 12 bases. The trim removed 2 bases at V and 8 bases at J, leaving 7 bases unmatched. Germline assignment: CDR1 SQVTM and CDR2 ANQGSEA. This CDR3 has 15 residues. The CDR3 spells CSVELGQGADYEQFF. As DNA, the CDR3 is TGCAGCGTTGAATTGGGACAGGGGGCGGATTATGAGCAGTTCTTC.

This sequence joins TRBV6-1 and TRBJ1-1; D may be TRBD1 (6 bases). V lost 3 bases and J lost 2, with 10 bases in between. Germline loops: CDR1 MNHNS, CDR2 SASEGT. This CDR3 spans 14 amino acids. CDR3 nucleotide sequence: TGTGCCAGCAGTGATACGGACAGTAACACTGAAGCTTTCTTT. Translated, it gives CASSDTDSNTEAFF.

The rearrangement links TRBV9 to TRBJ2-5; 8 bases fit TRBD2. The CDR3 has 14 residues. The V segment lost 3 bases and the J segment 4 bases; nucleotides outside the gene matches: 5. The germline V gene encodes CDR1 SGDLS and CDR2 YYNGEE. The CDR3 protein is CASSAGGPGETQYF. The DNA of the CDR3 is TGTGCCAGCAGCGCGGGAGGGCCTGGAGAGACCCAGTACTTC.

This clonotype was picked up a small number of times. V is TRBV7-6 and J is TRBJ2-1, with unresolved D. CDR1 and CDR2 from the germline V gene are SGHVS and FNYEAQ. CDR3 size: 13 residues. V dropped 5 bases and J dropped 10 bases, with 15 bases sitting between them. CDR3 in DNA: TGTGCCAGCAGCCCAGGTCCCAACTGGGAGCAGTTCTTC. Its translation is CASSPGPNWEQFF.

This clonotype has ten or more counts. The rearrangement links TRBV2 to TRBJ2-1; the D gene is possibly TRBD1 (5 bases). CDR1 is SNHLY, CDR2 FYNNEI, per germline. Trimming removed 8 bases from V and 6 bases from J, with 14 bases in between. The CDR3 loop spans 13 amino acids. CDR3 residues: CASRATQGNEQFF. DNA for the CDR3: TGTGCCAGCCGAGCTACCCAGGGCAATGAGCAGTTCTTC. Full variable domain (remainder filled in from reference TRBV2 and TRBJ2-1): EPEVTQTPSHQVTQMGQEVILRCVPISNHLYFYWYRQILGQKVEFLVSFYNNEISEKSEIFDDQFSVERPDGSNFTLKIRSTKLEDSAMYFCASRATQGNEQFFGPGTRLTVL.

This clonotype was counted between two and nine times. V usage is TRBV9 and J usage is TRBJ1-4; 9 bases map to TRBD1. The length of the CDR3 is 18 residues. Germline CDR1 reads SGDLS; CDR2 reads YYNGEE. J gave up 8 bases and V 3 bases, and 17 bases lay outside the gene matches. The CDR3 region is CASSGIHTGTGQSEKLFF. DNA of the CDR3: TGTGCCAGCAGCGGAATTCATACTGGGACAGGGCAAAGCGAAAAACTGTTTTTT.

This sequence joins TRBV27 and TRBJ2-7; D remains ambiguous. Trimming cost V 6 bases and J 1 base, with 22 bases left between them. CDR3 length: 17 residues. CDR1 MNHEY and CDR2 SMNVEV come from the germline V gene (reference sequence). This CDR3 is CASSLYPAGYHSYEQYF. In nucleotides, the CDR3 is TGTGCCAGCAGCCTTTACCCGGCAGGCTACCATTCCTACGAGCAGTACTTC.

J is TRBJ2-2 and V is TRBV28; TRBD2 aligns across 8 bases. CDR3 length: 12 amino acids. Losses at the gene ends were 11 bases for V and 4 bases for J; bases not matched to a gene: 3. Germline lookup yields CDR1 MDHEN and CDR2 SYDVKM. The DNA of the CDR3 is TGTGCCGCGGGAGGCAGCACCGGGGAGCTGTTTTTT. Residues: CAAGGSTGELFF.